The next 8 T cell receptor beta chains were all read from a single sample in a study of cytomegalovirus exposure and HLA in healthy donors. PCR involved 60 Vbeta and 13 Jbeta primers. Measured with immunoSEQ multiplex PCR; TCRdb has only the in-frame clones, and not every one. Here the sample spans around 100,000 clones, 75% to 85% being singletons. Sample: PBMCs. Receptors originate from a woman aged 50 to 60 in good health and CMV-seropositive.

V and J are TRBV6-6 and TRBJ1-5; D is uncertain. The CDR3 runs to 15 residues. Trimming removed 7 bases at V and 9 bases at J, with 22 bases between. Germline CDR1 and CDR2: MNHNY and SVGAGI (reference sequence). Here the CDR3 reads CASKNRPLGDRPQHF. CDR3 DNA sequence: TGTGCCAGCAAGAACCGACCTCTCGGGGATAGGCCCCAGCATTTT.

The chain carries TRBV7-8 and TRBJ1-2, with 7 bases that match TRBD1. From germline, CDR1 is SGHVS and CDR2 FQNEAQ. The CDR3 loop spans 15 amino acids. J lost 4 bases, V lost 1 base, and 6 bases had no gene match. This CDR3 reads CASSLGGQRGYGYTF. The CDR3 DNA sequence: TGTGCCAGCAGCTTAGGGGGACAGAGGGGCTATGGCTACACCTTC.

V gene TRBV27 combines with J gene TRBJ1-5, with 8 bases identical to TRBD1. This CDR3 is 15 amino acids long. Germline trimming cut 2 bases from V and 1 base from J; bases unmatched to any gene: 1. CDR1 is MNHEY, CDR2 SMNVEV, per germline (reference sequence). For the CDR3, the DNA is TGTGCCAGCAGTTTACACAGGGGGAGCAATCAGCCCCAGCATTTT. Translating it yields CASSLHRGSNQPQHF.

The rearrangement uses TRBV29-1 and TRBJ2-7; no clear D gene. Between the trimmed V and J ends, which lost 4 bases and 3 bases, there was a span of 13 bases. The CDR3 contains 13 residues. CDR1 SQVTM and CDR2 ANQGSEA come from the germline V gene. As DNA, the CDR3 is TGCAGCGTTGGTCCAGGTTTCGACTACGAGCAGTACTTC. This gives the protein CSVGPGFDYEQYF.

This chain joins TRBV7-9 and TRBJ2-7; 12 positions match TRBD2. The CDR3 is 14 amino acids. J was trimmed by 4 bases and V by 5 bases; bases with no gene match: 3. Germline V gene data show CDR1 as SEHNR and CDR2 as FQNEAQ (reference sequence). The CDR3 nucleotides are TGTGCCAGCAGCCGGACTAGCGGGGCTTACGAGCAGTACTTC. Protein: CASSRTSGAYEQYF.

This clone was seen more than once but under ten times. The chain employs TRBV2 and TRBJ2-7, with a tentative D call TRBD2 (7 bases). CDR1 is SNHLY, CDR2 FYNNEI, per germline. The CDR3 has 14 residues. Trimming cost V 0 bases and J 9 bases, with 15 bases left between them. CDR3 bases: TGTGCCAGCAGTGAAGCGCTTCTACGGGGGGCGCAGTACTTC. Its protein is CASSEALLRGAQYF.

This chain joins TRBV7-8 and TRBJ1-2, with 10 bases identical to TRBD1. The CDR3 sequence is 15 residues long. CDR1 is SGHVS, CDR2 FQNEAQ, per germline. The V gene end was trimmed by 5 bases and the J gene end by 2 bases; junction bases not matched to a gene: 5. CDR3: CASSHRTGGNYGYTF. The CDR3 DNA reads TGTGCCAGCAGCCACCGGACAGGGGGGAACTATGGCTACACCTTC.

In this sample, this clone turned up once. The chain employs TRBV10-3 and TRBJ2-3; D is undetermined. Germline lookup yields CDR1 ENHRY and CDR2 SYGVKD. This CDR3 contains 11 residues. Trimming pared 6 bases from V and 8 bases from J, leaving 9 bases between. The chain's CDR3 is CAISEELTQYF. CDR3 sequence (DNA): TGTGCCATCAGCGAGGAGCTTACGCAGTATTTT.